The 12 T cell receptor beta chains below all came from one sample that was sequenced in a study of T cell responses to AZD1222 COVID-19 vaccine. This table comes from immunoSEQ multiplex PCR, and its TCRdb copy is limited to in-frame clones, with some not included. The sample records some 92,000 clones, 91% being singletons. Material: peripheral blood, obtained on day 0 of MenACWY control vaccination. Source of these receptors: an adult in good health.

The chain combines TRBV4-2 with TRBJ1-5, with D perhaps TRBD1 (5 bases). The CDR3 extends over 14 amino acids. Trimming cost V 0 bases and J 6 bases, with 9 bases left between them. The germline gives CDR1 LGHNA, CDR2 YNFKEQ. In nucleotides, the CDR3 is TGTGCCAGCAGCCAAGATCTGGGGGGTCAGCCCCAGCATTTT. Amino acid sequence: CASSQDLGGQPQHF.

The CDR3 spells CASSLISGHFLGEQFF. In nucleotides, the CDR3 is TGCGCCAGCAGCTTGATTAGCGGGCATTTCCTCGGGGAGCAGTTCTTC. This chain uses TRBV5-1 with TRBJ2-1; 7 bases align to TRBD2. Germline V gives CDR1 SGHRS, CDR2 YFSETQ. The CDR3 consists of 16 residues. J lost 10 bases, V lost 1 base, and 14 bases had no gene match.

The genes are TRBV9 and TRBJ1-3; D is uncertain. This CDR3 spans 14 amino acids. V was pared by 2 bases and J by 0 bases, with 6 bases between. The V gene's germline CDR1 is SGDLS and CDR2 YYNGEE. For the CDR3, the DNA is TGTGCCAGCAGCGTCCTGCTCTCTGGAAACACCATATATTTT. Encoded protein: CASSVLLSGNTIYF.

In DNA form, the CDR3 reads TGCGCCAGCAGCTCGGGACAGGGATTTTACGAGCAGTACTTC. This codes for CASSSGQGFYEQYF. The chain couples TRBV5-1 to TRBJ2-7; 9 bases are shared with TRBD1. Looked up from germline, CDR1 is SGHRS and CDR2 is YFSETQ. J was trimmed by 4 bases and V by 3 bases; bases with no gene match: 5. This CDR3 is built from 14 residues.

The chain has TRBV20-1 and TRBJ1-1; D is ambiguous. Germline loops: CDR1 DFQATT, CDR2 SNEGSKA (reference sequence). CDR3 size: 11 residues. The V end lost 6 bases, the J end lost 6 bases, and 11 bases lay between the germline ends. For the CDR3, the DNA is TGCAGTGCCGCGCGGGATCCTGAAGCTTTCTTT. The encoded protein is CSAARDPEAFF.

The chain uses TRBV7-3 and TRBJ1-6; 10 nucleotides align to TRBD1. Germline trimming cut 5 bases from V and 9 bases from J; bases unmatched to any gene: 4. Germline CDR1 and CDR2: SGHTA and FQGTGA. The CDR3 runs to 14 residues. The CDR3 loop reads CASSRRDRGSPLHF. The CDR3 bases are TGTGCCAGCAGCCGCCGGGACAGGGGTTCACCCCTCCACTTT.

The chain has TRBV29-1 and TRBJ1-2; D is unresolved. The germline CDR1 and CDR2 sequences are SQVTM and ANQGSEA. The CDR3 is made up of 14 amino acids. V lost 0 bases, J lost 7 bases, and 15 bases lay in between. The CDR3 sequence is CSVEDLRARSGYTF. The CDR3 bases are TGCAGCGTTGAAGATCTTCGGGCACGGAGTGGCTACACCTTC.

V is TRBV6-1 and J is TRBJ1-6; no definite D call. Germline assignment: CDR1 MNHNS and CDR2 SASEGT. CDR3 length: 16 residues. V lost 1 base to trimming and J lost 1 base, with 8 bases between them. CDR3 protein: CASSEGEGSYNSPLHF. The CDR3 region has the DNA TGTGCCAGCAGTGAAGGGGAGGGTTCCTATAATTCACCCCTCCACTTT.

The V gene is TRBV4-1, the J gene TRBJ2-5; D not certain. Germline V gene sequence: CDR1 MGHRA, CDR2 YSYEKL. The CDR3 contains 13 residues. V dropped 3 bases and J dropped 2 bases, with 7 bases sitting between them. The CDR3 is CASSQGMQETQYF. CDR3 bases: TGCGCCAGCAGCCAGGGGATGCAAGAGACCCAGTACTTC.

The chain combines TRBV18 with TRBJ1-5; D not certain. Germline loops: CDR1 KGHSH, CDR2 LQKENI. Trimming cost V 3 bases and J 8 bases, with 11 bases left between them. The CDR3 covers 13 residues. Here the CDR3 reads CASSPSQWEPQHF. The CDR3 DNA reads TGTGCCAGCTCACCCTCACAGTGGGAGCCCCAGCATTTT.

V is TRBV4-3 and J is TRBJ1-1; 10 bases align to TRBD1. The CDR3 is 18 residues long. Germline-derived CDR1 and CDR2 are LGHNA and YSLEER. The J segment lost 3 bases and the V segment lost 3 bases, leaving 13 bases of the junction unmatched. The CDR3 protein is CASSHPSVGQGLYTEAFF. In DNA, the CDR3 is TGCGCCAGCAGCCACCCCTCAGTGGGACAGGGGTTATACACTGAAGCTTTCTTT.

This CDR3 reads CASYKPPANEQFF. As DNA, the CDR3 is TGTGCCAGCTATAAACCCCCTGCCAATGAGCAGTTCTTC. This chain uses TRBV28 with TRBJ2-1; D not resolved. This CDR3 comprises 13 residues. The V gene lost 8 bases and the J gene lost 6 bases, with 14 bases spanning the gap. Germline V gene data show CDR1 as MDHEN and CDR2 as SYDVKM. The whole variable domain, remainder taken from reference TRBV28 and TRBJ2-1, is DVKVTQSSRYLVKRTGEKVFLECVQDMDHENMFWYRQDPGLGLRLIYFSYDVKMKEKGDIPEGYSVSREKKERFSLILESASTNQTSMYLCASYKPPANEQFFGPGTRLTVL.